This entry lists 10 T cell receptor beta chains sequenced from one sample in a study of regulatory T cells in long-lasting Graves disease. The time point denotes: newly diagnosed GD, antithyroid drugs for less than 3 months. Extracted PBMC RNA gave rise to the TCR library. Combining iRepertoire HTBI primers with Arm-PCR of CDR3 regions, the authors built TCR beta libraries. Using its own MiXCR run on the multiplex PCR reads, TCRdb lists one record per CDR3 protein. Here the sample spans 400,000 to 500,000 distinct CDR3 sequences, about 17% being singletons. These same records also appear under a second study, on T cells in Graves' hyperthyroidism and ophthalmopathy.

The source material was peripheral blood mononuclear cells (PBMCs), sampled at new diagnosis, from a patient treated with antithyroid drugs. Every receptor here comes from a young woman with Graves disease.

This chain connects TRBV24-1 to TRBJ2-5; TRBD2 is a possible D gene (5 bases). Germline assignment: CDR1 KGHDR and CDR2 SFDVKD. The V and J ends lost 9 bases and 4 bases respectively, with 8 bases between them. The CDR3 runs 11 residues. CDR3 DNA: TGTGCCACCGGAAGCGGAGAGACCCAGTACTTC. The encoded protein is CATGSGETQYF.

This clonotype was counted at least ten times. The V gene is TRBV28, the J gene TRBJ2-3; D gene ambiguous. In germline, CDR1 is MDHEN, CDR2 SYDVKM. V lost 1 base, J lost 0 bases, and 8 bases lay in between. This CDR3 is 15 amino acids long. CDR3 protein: CASSLFAGSTDTQYF. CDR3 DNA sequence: TGTGCCAGCAGTTTATTCGCCGGGAGCACAGATACGCAGTATTTT.

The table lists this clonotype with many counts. This chain's CDR3 is CASSFLAGGVNEQFF. The DNA for the CDR3 is TGTGCCAGCAGCTTCTTAGCGGGAGGGGTCAATGAGCAGTTCTTC. The genes are TRBV11-3 and TRBJ2-1; 11 bases line up with TRBD2. There are 15 residues in the CDR3. V was clipped by 3 bases and J by 6 bases; unmatched bases: 4. The germline V gene has CDR1 SGHNT and CDR2 YENEEA.

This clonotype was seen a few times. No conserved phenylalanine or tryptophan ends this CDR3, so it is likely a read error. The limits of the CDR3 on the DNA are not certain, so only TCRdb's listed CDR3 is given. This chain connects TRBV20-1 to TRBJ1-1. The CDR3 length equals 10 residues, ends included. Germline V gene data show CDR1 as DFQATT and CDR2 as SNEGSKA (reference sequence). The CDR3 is CSARDSIPFL.

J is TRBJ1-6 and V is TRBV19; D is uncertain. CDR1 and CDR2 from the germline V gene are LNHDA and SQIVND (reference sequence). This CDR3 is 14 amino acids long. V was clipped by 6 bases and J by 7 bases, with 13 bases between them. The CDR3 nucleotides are TGTGCCAGTAGCCCCGGGCGACCCAATTCACCCCTCCACTTT. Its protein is CASSPGRPNSPLHF.

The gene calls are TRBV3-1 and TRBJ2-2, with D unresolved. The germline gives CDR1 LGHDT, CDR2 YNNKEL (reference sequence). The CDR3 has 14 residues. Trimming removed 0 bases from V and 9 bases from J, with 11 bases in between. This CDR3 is CASSQDTGIWELFF. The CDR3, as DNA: TGTGCCAGCAGCCAAGATACTGGCATTTGGGAGCTGTTTTTT.

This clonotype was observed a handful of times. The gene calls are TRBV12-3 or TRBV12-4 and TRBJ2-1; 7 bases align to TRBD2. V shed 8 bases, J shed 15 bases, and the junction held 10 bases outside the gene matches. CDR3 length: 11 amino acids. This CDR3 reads CASVSGIYSFF. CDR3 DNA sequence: TGTGCCAGCGTGAGCGGGATTTATTCGTTCTTC.

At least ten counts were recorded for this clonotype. DNA of the CDR3: TGTGCCAGCAGCTATCGTGTTTCCACAACCACCTACAATGAGCAGTTCTTC. It yields the protein CASSYRVSTTTYNEQFF. J is TRBJ2-1 and V is TRBV5-5; D is ambiguous. There are 17 residues in the CDR3. Germline CDR1 is SGHKS and CDR2 is YYEKEE (reference sequence). The V and J ends lost 3 bases and 2 bases respectively, with 18 bases between them.

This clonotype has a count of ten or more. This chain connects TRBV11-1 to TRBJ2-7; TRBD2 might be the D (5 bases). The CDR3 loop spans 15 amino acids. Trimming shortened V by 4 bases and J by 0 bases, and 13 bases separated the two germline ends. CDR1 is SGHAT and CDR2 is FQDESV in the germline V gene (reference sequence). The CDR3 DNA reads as TGTGCCAGCAGCTCGACCCGGGGAGTCTCCTACGAGCAGTACTTC. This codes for CASSSTRGVSYEQYF.

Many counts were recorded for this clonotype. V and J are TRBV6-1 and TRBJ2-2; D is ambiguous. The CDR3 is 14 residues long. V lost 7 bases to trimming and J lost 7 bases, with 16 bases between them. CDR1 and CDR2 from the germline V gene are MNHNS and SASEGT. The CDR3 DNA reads TGTGCCAGCACCCTGGGGTTTGCGGTCGGGGAGCTGTTTTTT. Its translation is CASTLGFAVGELFF.